The entry that follows covers one TCR beta chain sequence. No antigen is known for it. No base qualities exist here, and no much larger clone lies one base off it. For the CD8 naive samples, CD45RO-negative cells were positively selected for CCR7, yielding a CD45RA+CCR7+ population from which TemRA cells were excluded. Healthy HIV-negative adults with no recently reported acute infections or vaccinations were included as donors. Only Caucasian adults living in Nashville, Tennessee, USA were represented among the donors. After blood collection by leukapheresis, PBMCs were isolated using Ficoll-Histopaque density gradient centrifugation and then cryopreserved in the vapor phase of liquid nitrogen. Purity and quantity of every magnetically sorted T cell population were checked by analytical flow cytometry. From each sorted fraction, genomic DNA was isolated and quantified by UV absorbance on a Nanodrop 2000c.

These data belong to a study of shared clonotypes between healthy human individuals (dated by TCRdb to 2019 to 2021). With regard to the full study: A few men and a couple of women, aged 18 to 49 years, made up the cohort. To estimate repertoire size and how much clonotype sharing occurs between individuals, the study deeply sequenced the blood TCR repertoires of several healthy adults. Leukapheresis yielded between about 0.85 and 10 billion PBMCs per donor. To increase sequencing depth and limit assay-specific biases, different laboratories used diverse techniques to prepare libraries and sequence TCR repertoires. For each donor, CD4 naive and CD4 memory were each run on three plates, CD8 naive on two plates, and CD8 memory on one plate.

Points the paper makes about the study in general: Naive subsets generally had larger estimated clonotype richness than memory subsets did. Based on pairwise subsampling, the degree of clonotype sharing among donors was expected to be affected by sequencing depth. Compared with non-shared clonotypes, clonotypes shared by all four sorted-subset donors had higher generation probabilities. Across four donors, approximately 4.6% of naive CD4, around 3.3% of naive CD8, around 2.5% of memory CD4, and about 0.4% of memory CD8 clonotypes were shared. Because the study included a small number of donors, the genetic and exposure-history diversity represented was limited. Incomplete sequencing was indicated by rarefaction of sorted-subset datasets, despite the large sequencing depth. Only blood was sampled, and tissue TCR repertoires likely differ from those in blood.

Using the deep immunoSEQ assay, TCR CDR3 regions were amplified from genomic DNA by multiplex PCR. For each cell subset, the extracted genomic DNA was distributed evenly across all wells of several immunoSEQ 96-well plates, and each plate served as one replicate. For sorted subsets, approximately 190 ng genomic DNA, equal to about 30,000 T cell genomes, was loaded into each replicate PCR. Purified libraries were measured with a Qubit 3.0 fluorometer, size-checked on a Bioanalyzer 2100, and measured again with the KAPA Library Quantification kit. Every immunoSEQ 96-well plate was sequenced on a separate single-read 150-cycle Illumina NextSeq 550 flow cell. In the authors' own workflow: Because the immunoSEQ output held only junctional sequences and lacked quality scores, the filtering could not match the filtering applied to full-length reads. Sequences were annotated with PyIR, a Python wrapper for IgBLAST v1.9, and V/J genes and CDR3 were assigned using IMGT germline references. Reads were removed for weak V/J assignments (E-value above 1e-6), missing CDR3, stop codons, out-of-frame junctions, or ambiguous translated residues. V3J clonotypes were defined as sequences sharing an identical inferred V gene, J gene, and CDR3 amino acid sequence. The percentage overlap between two repertoires was calculated by dividing the number of shared unique clonotypes by the size of the smaller repertoire. RTK rarefaction, the Chao1 estimator, and Recon v2.1 estimates of unobserved clonotypes were used to assess repertoire richness. OLGA was used to compute generation probabilities for all TCRbeta clonotypes that the gDNA method yielded from a handful of donors. TCRdb limited this immuneACCESS table to in-frame rearrangements with V and J called. A share of clones is missing; checked studies link under half to unresolved V genes, and the rest is unexplained. The V and J calls and the clone size are those of that table, but D and trimming were determined from the DNA. This sample gives about 820,000 clones in total; about 91% of them show up just once. The top ten hold around 24% of the sample.

Cut back by 6 bases and 1 base, the V and J ends lie 10 bases apart. The germline V gene gives CDR1 as MDHEN and CDR2 as SYDVKM. The CDR3 sequence holds 13 residues, the cysteine and phenylalanine included. Left in the record is the CDR3 DNA by itself, 39 bases read in frame from the first base. The sequence joins TRBV28 to TRBJ2-7; TRBD2 could be the D gene, as 5 bases match. The sample taken for sequencing was naive CD8+ T cells sorted from blood. What the cell subset or site label conveys for this sample: CD45RA+CCR7+. This receptor was obtained from a man in his thirties or forties in good health. The DNA reads TGTGCCAGCAGACGGACTGTTTCCTACGAGCAGTACTTC. The translation is CASRRTVSYEQYF.